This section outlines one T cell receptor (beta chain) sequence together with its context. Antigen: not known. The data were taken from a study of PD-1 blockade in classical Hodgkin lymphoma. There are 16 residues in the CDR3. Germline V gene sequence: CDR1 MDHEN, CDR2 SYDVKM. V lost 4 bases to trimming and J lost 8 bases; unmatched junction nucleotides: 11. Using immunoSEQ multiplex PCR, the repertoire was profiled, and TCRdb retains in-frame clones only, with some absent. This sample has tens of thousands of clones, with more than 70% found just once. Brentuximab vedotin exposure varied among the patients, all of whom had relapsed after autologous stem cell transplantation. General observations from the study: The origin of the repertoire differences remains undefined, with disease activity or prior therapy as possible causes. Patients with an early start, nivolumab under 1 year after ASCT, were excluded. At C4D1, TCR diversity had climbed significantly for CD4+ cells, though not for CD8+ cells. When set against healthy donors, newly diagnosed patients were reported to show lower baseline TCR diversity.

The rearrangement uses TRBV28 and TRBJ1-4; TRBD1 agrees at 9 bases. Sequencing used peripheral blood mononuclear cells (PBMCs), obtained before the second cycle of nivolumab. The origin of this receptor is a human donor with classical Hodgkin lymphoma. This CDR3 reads CASSSSSGQGREKLFF. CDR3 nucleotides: TGTGCCAGCAGTTCATCGTCGGGACAGGGACGGGAAAAACTGTTTTTT.